A selection of T cell receptor beta chains follows, all from one sample in a study of blood T cell repertoires in COVID-19. The assay was immunoSEQ multiplex PCR, and TCRdb's table has in-frame clones only and misses some. The repertoire has over 250,000 clones, 85% of them found once; the top ten carry 10% to 15%. The sample consisted of peripheral blood. The receptors here all came from a human donor in a cohort sampled during active COVID-19. Both conserved end residues are part of each CDR3. The order of the fields is clone size, D gene, J gene, CDR3 length, V gene, CDR3 protein, CDR3 DNA. A D gene is named only where the DNA matches it firmly. Rows give clone size only sometimes, using once, few, many, or a class for an expanded clone.

- | - | TRBJ2-4 | 15 | TRBV15 | CATSSLELAKNIQYF | TGTGCCACCAGCAGCCTAGAGTTAGCCAAAAACATTCAGTACTTC
- | - | TRBJ1-4 | 13 | TRBV28 | CASTGGVGEKLFF | TGTGCCAGCACCGGAGGGGTTGGAGAAAAACTGTTTTTT
- | - | TRBJ1-4 | 11 | TRBV5-1 | CASSGDEKLFF | TGCGCCAGCTCAGGGGACGAAAAACTGTTTTTT
- | - | TRBJ1-3 | 14 | TRBV3-1/TRBV3-2 | CASSQGGEGNTIYF | TGTGCCAGCAGCCAAGGGGGCGAGGGAAACACCATATATTTT
- | TRBD2 | TRBJ2-7 | 11 | TRBV12-3/TRBV12-4 | CASGRVGEQYF | TGTGCCAGCGGGAGGGTGGGTGAGCAGTACTTC
- | TRBD2 | TRBJ2-2 | 16 | TRBV28 | CASSLLAGLNTGELFF | TGTGCCAGCAGTTTATTAGCGGGGCTCAACACCGGGGAGCTGTTTTTT
- | - | TRBJ2-2 | 16 | TRBV7-2 | CASSFPSGKGAGELFF | TGTGCCAGCAGCTTCCCCAGCGGGAAGGGGGCCGGGGAGCTGTTTTTT
once | - | TRBJ2-7 | 18 | TRBV19 | CASSIRTSAGARSYEQYF | TGTGCCAGTAGTATTCGGACATCCGCAGGGGCTCGGAGCTACGAGCAGTACTTC
- | TRBD1 | TRBJ2-5 | 14 | TRBV28 | CASSSPYQGAHQYF | TGTGCCAGCAGTAGTCCCTACCAGGGGGCCCACCAGTACTTC
many | TRBD1 | TRBJ2-1 | 16 | TRBV27 | CASSFEGATRYNEQFF | TGTGCCAGCAGTTTTGAGGGGGCGACGAGATACAATGAGCAGTTCTTC
once | - | TRBJ2-1 | 17 | TRBV27 | CASSSRNTESSYNEQFF | TGTGCCAGCAGTTCGCGGAATACCGAGAGCTCCTACAATGAGCAGTTCTTC
- | - | TRBJ1-6 | 15 | TRBV5-4 | CASSSGQSYNSPLHF | TGTGCCAGCAGCTCAGGACAGTCCTATAATTCACCCCTCCACTTT
- | TRBD2 | TRBJ2-2 | 15 | TRBV7-7 | CASSLAGGKAGELFF | TGTGCCAGCAGCCTAGCGGGAGGAAAAGCCGGGGAGCTGTTTTTT
- | TRBD1 | TRBJ2-4 | 15 | TRBV28 | CASIPGQAPKNIQYF | TGTGCCAGCATCCCGGGACAGGCTCCCAAAAACATTCAGTACTTC
- | - | TRBJ2-1 | 14 | TRBV28 | CASSFPLVSNEQFF | TGTGCCAGCAGTTTCCCACTAGTCAGCAATGAGCAGTTCTTC
- | TRBD1 | TRBJ2-1 | 16 | TRBV24-1 | CATSDTGTGFSNEQFF | TGTGCCACCAGTGATACTGGGACAGGGTTCTCGAATGAGCAGTTCTTC
- | TRBD2 | TRBJ2-7 | 14 | TRBV10-3 | CAIRGVGTNYEQYF | TGTGCCATCAGGGGGGTAGGGACTAACTACGAGCAGTACTTC
- | - | TRBJ2-3 | 13 | TRBV6-5 | CASSYSRGDTQYF | TGTGCCAGCAGTTACTCAAGAGGAGATACGCAGTATTTT
- | TRBD2 | TRBJ2-7 | 18 | TRBV24-1 | CATRRDRTGTSEPYEQYF | TGTGCCACCAGACGGGACAGAACCGGGACTAGCGAACCCTACGAGCAGTACTTC
- | - | TRBJ1-2 | 13 | TRBV7-9 | CASSFSSGYGYTF | TGTGCCAGCAGCTTTAGTTCGGGCTATGGCTACACCTTC
- | TRBD2 | TRBJ2-3 | 15 | TRBV5-1 | CASSSPSGVQDTQYF | TGCGCCAGCAGCTCGCCTAGCGGGGTCCAAGATACGCAGTATTTT
- | - | TRBJ2-3 | 15 | TRBV18 | CASSSRQAPTDTQYF | TGTGCCAGCTCAAGTAGACAGGCCCCGACAGATACGCAGTATTTT
- | TRBD2 | TRBJ2-1 | 15 | TRBV14 | CASSQLAGGGNEQFF | TGTGCCAGCAGCCAACTAGCGGGAGGGGGGAATGAGCAGTTCTTC
- | TRBD1 | TRBJ2-7 | 18 | TRBV10-3 | CAISHGQGAGVKAYEQYF | TGTGCCATCAGTCATGGACAGGGGGCAGGAGTGAAAGCCTACGAGCAGTACTTC
- | - | TRBJ2-2 | 15 | TRBV5-1 | CASNTDSGAPGELFF | TGCGCCAGCAACACCGATTCGGGAGCCCCCGGGGAGCTGTTTTTT
- | - | TRBJ1-1 | 13 | TRBV7-3 | CASSNRGGAEAFF | TGTGCCAGCAGCAATAGGGGGGGTGCTGAAGCTTTCTTT
few | - | TRBJ2-7 | 12 | TRBV7-9 | CASSLQYYEQYF | TGTGCCAGCAGCTTACAGTACTACGAGCAGTACTTC
- | - | TRBJ2-2 | 14 | TRBV7-9 | CASSFDRLTGELFF | TGTGCCAGCAGCTTCGACAGACTCACCGGGGAGCTGTTTTTT
- | TRBD1 | TRBJ1-2 | 16 | TRBV27 | CASSSLLVRDRMGYTF | TGTGCCAGCAGTTCCCTTCTAGTCCGGGACAGGATGGGCTACACCTTC
once | - | TRBJ1-3 | 13 | TRBV6-6 | CASQQVSGNTIYF | TGTGCCAGCCAACAAGTCTCTGGAAACACCATATATTTT
- | - | TRBJ2-5 | 14 | TRBV5-5 | CASSLSRSQETQYF | TGTGCCAGCAGCTTGTCACGGAGTCAGGAGACCCAGTACTTC
- | TRBD2 | TRBJ2-5 | 14 | TRBV5-1 | CASSPTSGQETQYF | TGCGCCAGCAGCCCCACTAGCGGTCAAGAGACCCAGTACTTC
- | TRBD1 | TRBJ2-3 | 15 | TRBV6-1 | CASSEPGTGTDTQYF | TGTGCCAGCAGTGAGCCCGGGACAGGCACAGATACGCAGTATTTT
- | - | TRBJ2-2 | 16 | TRBV27 | CASSPQGAANTGELFF | TGTGCCAGCAGCCCACAGGGTGCTGCGAACACCGGGGAGCTGTTTTTT
- | - | TRBJ1-5 | 14 | TRBV29-1 | CSVTSKRRDQPQHF | TGCAGCGTTACGTCCAAGCGGCGGGATCAGCCCCAGCATTTT
- | - | TRBJ2-1 | 16 | TRBV4-2 | CASSQGAAGVYIEQFF | TGTGCCAGCAGCCAGGGGGCGGCGGGAGTTTACATTGAGCAGTTCTTC
- | - | TRBJ2-7 | 15 | TRBV4-1 | CASSQVSGSSYEQYF | TGCGCCAGCAGCCAAGTTTCAGGGTCTTCCTACGAGCAGTACTTC
- | TRBD2 | TRBJ2-2 | 17 | TRBV7-2 | CASSLAITSGRAGELFF | TGTGCCAGCAGCTTAGCTATCACTAGCGGGAGGGCCGGGGAGCTGTTTTTT
- | - | TRBJ2-2 | 14 | TRBV9 | CASSVGQITGELFF | TGTGCCAGCAGCGTCGGACAAATCACCGGGGAGCTGTTTTTT
- | - | TRBJ1-2 | 12 | TRBV6-6 | CASTYPGYGYTF | TGTGCCAGCACATACCCCGGCTATGGCTACACCTTC
- | - | TRBJ2-3 | 14 | TRBV5-1 | CASSLNVRTDTQYF | TGCGCCAGCAGCTTGAACGTGCGGACAGATACGCAGTATTTT
once | - | TRBJ1-5 | 12 | TRBV30 | CAWSRTNQPQHF | TGTGCCTGGAGCAGAACCAATCAGCCCCAGCATTTT